This T cell receptor (beta chain) was recovered during a study of metastatic and nonmetastatic thyroid tumors (dated by TCRdb to 2018 to 2020). With regard to the full study: Repertoires from peripheral blood and from tumor or nodule tissue samples of malignant and benign thyroid patients were compared.

No treatment had been received by any patient before thyroid surgery. Patient clinical samples collected from about 2011 to 2018 were retrospectively analysed using T-cell receptor beta sequencing. Overall results and qualifications from the work: In both blood and tumor samples, TCR beta diversity was reported to be significantly higher in malignant tumors than in benign nodules.

In this sample, this clone turned up many times. Which antigen it targets is not known. Qualities for individual bases were not recorded, and no much larger clone is one base off. The library was made by PCR. Sequencing used an Illumina HiSeq 4000. The TCR beta-chain CDR3 region of each patient was profiled by high-throughput sequencing. As for the authors' bioinformatics: Drawing on CDR3 differences between clinicopathological groups, the researchers built a classifier meant to tell apart patients with distant-metastatic papillary thyroid cancer. Repertoire diversity was assessed with the Shannon index, and tumor-blood repertoire similarity with the Morisita-Horn index. TCRdb itself trimmed the public reads at Q25 with fastp, ran MiXCR and retained productive beta chains. It is TCRdb's table, rather than the study itself, that gives the V and J calls and clone size. This sample has about 33,000 clones in its table, and over 15% of those were observed once. Of the sample, under 5% falls within the top ten clones.

Sequencing was done on a sample of blood. The TCR comes from a female donor with papillary thyroid cancer or a benign thyroid nodule (not recorded which). Some clones in this sample may be carry-over from other donors' samples.

In nucleotide form, the sequence is TGTGCCAGCAGCCAATTAGGGTTAACAGGCAGAAATGAGCAGTTCTTC. Translated, this gives CASSQLGLTGRNEQFF. The V and J segments used are TRBV3-1 and TRBJ2-1; TRBD1 is possibly the D segment (5 matching bases). CDR1 and CDR2, per the germline V gene (reference sequence), are LGHDT and YNNKEL. Trimming removed 2 bases from V and 7 bases from J, leaving 18 bases between the germline ends. The CDR3, cysteine through phenylalanine, is 16 amino acids long. Kept here is only the CDR3 DNA, which spans 48 bases and is read in frame from base 1.